This passage covers 6 T cell receptor beta chains from one sample sequenced in a study of T cell repertoires in cytomegalovirus infection (dated by TCRdb to about 2019). The sample was run on an Illumina HiSeq 1500. TCRdb reran the public reads through fastp at Q25 and MiXCR, keeping productive beta chains. A single entry per CDR3 protein holds the most common genes and DNA from its merged rows. This sample is represented by approximately 700,000 distinct CDR3 sequences; roughly a third of them were singletons. The ten largest clones represent 2.8% of the sample. Sequencing used PBMCs. The receptors derive from a human donor in good health (CMV status not recorded). Some clones in this sample may be carry-over from other donors' samples.

V usage is TRBV7-9 and J usage is TRBJ1-2, with D unclear. Trimming removed 3 bases from V and 7 bases from J, with 21 bases in between. Germline lookup yields CDR1 SEHNR and CDR2 FQNEAQ (reference sequence). The CDR3 totals 16 residues. In DNA form, the CDR3 reads TGTGCCAGCAGCTTTTCATCATTACAGCTTTCGGTTGGCTACACCTTC. Translating it yields CASSFSSLQLSVGYTF. The full variable domain, in which reference TRBV7-9 and TRBJ1-2 provide the parts outside the CDR3, is DTGVSQNPRHKITKRGQNVTFRCDPISEHNRLYWYRQTLGQGPEFLTYFQNEAQLEKSRLLSDRFSAERPKGSFSTLEIQRTEQGDSAMYLCASSFSSLQLSVGYTFGSGTRLTVV.

At least ten counts were recorded for this clonotype. The chain uses TRBV11-2 and TRBJ2-5; D is possibly TRBD2 (6 bases). Trimming left V 7 bases short and J 1 base short, with 13 bases between. In germline, CDR1 is SGHAT, CDR2 FQNNGV. The CDR3 spans 14 residues. Here the CDR3 DNA reads TGTGCCAGCACCCGGGCGGGGATCCAAGAGACCCAGTACTTC. Protein sequence: CASTRAGIQETQYF.

To note about this clonotype: At one of its ends the junction is not consistent with the germline gene, which may arise from a read error. The rearrangement links TRBV14 to TRBJ1-6; D is unresolved. CDR1 and CDR2 (germline): SGHDN, FVKESK. The CDR3 spans 13 residues. CDR3 sequence: CASSQGLGENPRF. The CDR3 region has the DNA TGTGCCAGCAGCCAAGGTCTCGGTGAGAACCCACGCTTT.

The chain couples TRBV7-8 to TRBJ1-1; D gene ambiguous. Trimming cost V 5 bases and J 1 base, with 14 bases left between them. This CDR3 contains 15 residues. The germline gives CDR1 SGHVS, CDR2 FQNEAQ. CDR3 DNA: TGTGCCAGCAGCCACGCAAGGAGTCCGAACACTGAAGCTTTCTTT. It is translated as CASSHARSPNTEAFF.

The chain employs TRBV12-3 or TRBV12-4 and TRBJ1-1, with D hard to call. CDR3 length: 14 amino acids. V dropped 6 bases and J dropped 0 bases, with 11 bases sitting between them. The CDR3 protein is CASRQSIMNTEAFF. DNA for the CDR3: TGTGCCAGCAGACAGAGCATAATGAACACTGAAGCTTTCTTT.

The CDR3 region is CASRDMQGGPQHF. Here the CDR3 DNA reads TGTGCCAGCAGGGACATGCAGGGGGGGCCCCAGCATTTT. The V and J genes are TRBV6-1 and TRBJ1-5; TRBD1 aligns across 7 bases. Trimming cost V 6 bases and J 9 bases; bases outside gene matches: 8. Germline values: CDR1 MNHNS, CDR2 SASEGT. There are 13 residues in the CDR3.